The 12 T cell receptor beta chains below all came from one sample that was sequenced in a study of blood T cell repertoires in COVID-19. The data were produced by immunoSEQ multiplex PCR, yet TCRdb's version contains in-frame clones alone and is incomplete. The repertoire holds roughly 280,000 clones, with about 85% as singletons. The specimen sequenced was peripheral blood. The source of these receptors is a woman in her forties or fifties who had recovered from COVID-19.

V usage is TRBV18 and J usage is TRBJ2-7, with D tentatively TRBD1 (6 bases). CDR3 size: 14 residues. Germline-derived CDR1 and CDR2 are KGHSH and LQKENI. V lost 4 bases and J lost 5, with 15 bases in between. The CDR3 is CASSLYTGSHEQYF. As DNA, the CDR3 is TGTGCCAGCTCACTATACACAGGGTCCCACGAGCAGTACTTC.

V usage is TRBV3-1 (or the pseudogene TRBV3-2) and J usage is TRBJ1-5; 7 bases fit TRBD1. The V gene end was trimmed by 3 bases and the J gene end by 0 bases; junction bases not matched to a gene: 8. Germline V gene lookup returns CDR1 LGHDT and CDR2 YNNKEL (reference sequence). The CDR3 has 17 residues. The CDR3 here is CASSQATGALSNQPQHF. The CDR3 nucleotides read TGTGCCAGCAGCCAGGCTACAGGGGCCCTTAGCAATCAGCCCCAGCATTTT.

This rearrangement joins TRBV6-4 to TRBJ1-1; D might be TRBD1 (5 bases). The ends were cut back, 2 bases at V and 12 bases at J, with 13 bases in the middle. Per the germline V gene, CDR1 is MRHNA and CDR2 is SNTAGT. This CDR3 contains 12 residues. In DNA form, the CDR3 reads TGTGCCAGCAGTGACCTGGGGGGGAGACCTTTCTTT. Residues: CASSDLGGRPFF.

The V gene is TRBV18, the J gene TRBJ1-5; D uncertain. Germline CDR1 is KGHSH and CDR2 is LQKENI. The CDR3 extends over 12 amino acids. The V and J ends lost 5 bases and 5 bases respectively, with 7 bases between them. The CDR3 sequence is CASSNRDQPQHF. CDR3 in DNA: TGTGCCAGCTCAAACCGGGATCAGCCCCAGCATTTT.

A note on this clone: The same CDR3 also results from other DNA sequences found in this sample. This rearrangement joins TRBV5-4 to TRBJ1-2; 7 bases map to TRBD1. With 0 bases clipped from V and 4 bases from J, the junction kept 3 bases outside the gene matches. Germline lookup yields CDR1 SGHNT and CDR2 YYREEE (reference sequence). The CDR3 is 14 amino acids. CDR3 in DNA: TGTGCCAGCAGCTTGGCCCCAGGGGGCTATGGCTACACCTTC. Translated, it gives CASSLAPGGYGYTF.

The J gene is TRBJ2-7, the V gene TRBV4-1; D is perhaps TRBD2 (5 bases). V was cut by 1 base and J by 2 bases, with 15 bases left in between. The CDR3 is 16 residues long. Per germline, CDR1 MGHRA and CDR2 YSYEKL. CDR3 region: CASSQVDRTGTYEQYF. In DNA form, the CDR3 reads TGCGCCAGCAGCCAAGTCGATAGGACGGGGACCTACGAGCAGTACTTC.

This chain joins TRBV28 and TRBJ1-4, with TRBD1 matching over 8 bases. Trimming removed 8 bases from V and 3 bases from J; junction bases left unmatched: 14. The length of the CDR3 is 17 residues. Germline V lookup: CDR1 MDHEN, CDR2 SYDVKM. CDR3 nucleotides: TGTGCCAGCGGACTTAGGGCCCAGGGGGCGTCTAATGAAAAACTGTTTTTT. Its protein product is CASGLRAQGASNEKLFF.

A single count supports this clone. The chain is built from TRBV5-4 and TRBJ2-3; TRBD1 agrees at 8 bases. V was clipped by 4 bases and J by 1 base; unmatched bases: 2. CDR3 size: 14 residues. Germline lookup yields CDR1 SGHNT and CDR2 YYREEE (reference sequence). The CDR3 DNA sequence: TGTGCCAGCAGCCCGGGACAGGGCACAGATACGCAGTATTTT. It codes for CASSPGQGTDTQYF.

V and J are TRBV6-6 and TRBJ1-5, with 10 bases matching TRBD1. The germline CDR1 and CDR2 sequences are MNHNY and SVGAGI (reference sequence). The V segment lost 4 bases and the J segment 2 bases; nucleotides outside the gene matches: 5. The CDR3 runs 16 residues. The CDR3 DNA reads TGTGCCAGCAGTTGGGACAGGGGACGTCGCAATCAGCCCCAGCATTTT. Amino acid sequence: CASSWDRGRRNQPQHF.

The chain combines TRBV7-9 with TRBJ2-7; maybe TRBD1 (6 bases). The CDR3 totals 11 residues. The germline V gene encodes CDR1 SEHNR and CDR2 FQNEAQ (reference sequence). Trimming took 5 bases from V and 6 from J, leaving 8 bases between them. In DNA, the CDR3 is TGTGCCAGCAGCGGCAGGGGCGAGCAGTACTTC. Protein: CASSGRGEQYF.

The chain employs TRBV12-3 or TRBV12-4 and TRBJ2-7; maybe TRBD1 (6 bases). V was trimmed by 6 bases and J by 0 bases, leaving 9 bases between them. This CDR3 is built from 13 residues. The CDR3 bases are TGTGCCAGCAGGCTACAGGGCTCCTACGAGCAGTACTTC. It specifies CASRLQGSYEQYF.

The chain recombines TRBV12-5 with TRBJ2-1, with a possible D match to TRBD1 (5 bases). The V end lost 5 bases, the J end lost 5 bases, and 10 bases lay between the germline ends. The CDR3 covers 13 residues. Looked up from germline, CDR1 is LGHNT and CDR2 is FRNRAP. CDR3 in DNA: TGTGCTAGTGGTAGGGGCAACAACAATGAGCAGTTCTTC. Encoded protein: CASGRGNNNEQFF.